This entry lists 4 T cell receptor beta chains sequenced from one sample in a study of T cell clonotyping in hematopoietic cell transplantation (dated by TCRdb to the early 2020s). Libraries were prepared through the immunoSEQ multiplex PCR assay. Here the immuneACCESS table is served through TCRdb, limited to in-frame sequences with V and J called. Missing clones are a known gap in these copies; in checked studies unresolved V genes cover under half, and the rest lacks a known reason. The sample table holds some 40,000 clones, of which approximately 95% were seen once. The ten largest clones take up approximately 0.94% of the sample. Sequencing was performed on peripheral blood mononuclear cells. These receptors all stem from a man aged 25-45 years in good health. Some clones in this sample may be carry-over from other donors' samples.

The chain recombines TRBV11-3 with TRBJ1-1; D possibly corresponds to TRBD1 (5 bases). CDR3 length: 13 amino acids. Germline assignment: CDR1 SGHNT and CDR2 YENEEA. The V end was cut by 5 bases, the J end by 4 bases, with 11 bases between. In DNA, the CDR3 is TGTGCCAGCAGCGTCCAGGGTGGCACTGAAGCTTTCTTT. This encodes CASSVQGGTEAFF.

This chain connects TRBV7-9 to TRBJ2-3; D uncertain. This CDR3 spans 14 amino acids. CDR1 is SEHNR and CDR2 is FQNEAQ in the germline V gene (reference sequence). Trimming shortened V by 3 bases and J by 6 bases, and 13 bases separated the two germline ends. This CDR3 is CASSLLPGRDTQYF. The CDR3 bases are TGTGCCAGCAGCTTGCTCCCCGGCAGGGATACGCAGTATTTT.

This clone was observed a handful of times. The J gene is TRBJ1-5, the V gene TRBV6-5, with 8 bases fitting TRBD1. This CDR3 contains 15 residues. CDR1 MNHEY and CDR2 SVGAGI come from the germline V gene. With 2 bases clipped from V and 9 bases from J, the junction kept 9 bases outside the gene matches. This chain's CDR3 is CASSYGRGRVGPQHF. CDR3 nucleotide sequence: TGTGCCAGCAGTTACGGCAGGGGGCGGGTAGGGCCCCAGCATTTT.

The V and J genes are TRBV7-9 and TRBJ2-1, with 10 bases aligning to TRBD2. The CDR3 spans 15 residues. Germline-derived CDR1 and CDR2 are SEHNR and FQNEAQ (reference sequence). V was pared by 0 bases and J by 5 bases, with 1 base of the junction left unmatched. The CDR3 nucleotides read TGTGCCAGCAGCTTAGCAACTAGCGGGAACAATGAGCAGTTCTTC. This sequence encodes CASSLATSGNNEQFF.